This entry lists 19 T cell receptor beta chains sequenced from one sample in a study of blood T cells in healthy people across ages. A second about 6 to 12 cycle PCR used barcoded and J-beta primers. MiXCR, applied by TCRdb to the 5' RACE reads, yields one record per CDR3 protein. The table shows 1.5 million to 2 million distinct CDR3 sequences, with around half occurring only once. The specimen was blood. These receptors were taken from a woman aged 40 to 50 in good health.

V is TRBV15 and J is TRBJ2-7; the match to TRBD2 covers 7 bases. Germline V gene sequence: CDR1 LNHNV, CDR2 YYDKDF (reference sequence). V lost 0 bases to trimming and J lost 2 bases; unmatched junction nucleotides: 7. The CDR3 totals 16 residues. In DNA, the CDR3 is TGTGCCACCAGCAGAGATGGGGCTAGCGGTCCCTACGAGCAGTACTTC. Its translation: CATSRDGASGPYEQYF.

Regarding this clonotype: Compared with germline, one end of the junction differs, possibly owing to a read error. The rearrangement joins TRBV4-1 to TRBJ1-4; D gene ambiguous. The CDR3 has 16 residues. Germline V gene lookup returns CDR1 MGHRA and CDR2 YSYEKL. The CDR3 nucleotides read TGCGCCAACAGCCGACCCGTGGGGTCCACCATCGAAAAACTGTTTTTT. Amino acid sequence: CANSRPVGSTIEKLFF.

CDR3 protein: CASSSWTGDVEETQFF. CDR3 nucleotide sequence: TGTGCCAGCAGCTCATGGACAGGGGATGTTGAAGAGACCCAGTTCTTC. The chain is built from TRBV11-2 and TRBJ2-1; 9 positions agree with TRBD1. Trimming removed 4 bases from V and 13 bases from J; junction bases left unmatched: 17. The CDR3 runs 16 residues. The germline V gene encodes CDR1 SGHAT and CDR2 FQNNGV.

This clonotype occurred once. J is TRBJ1-1 and V is TRBV7-2; D is unresolved. Trimming cost V 3 bases and J 7 bases, with 12 bases left between them. The CDR3 totals 13 residues. Germline-derived CDR1 and CDR2 are SGHTA and FQGNSA. CDR3 residues: CASSLGLGLEAFF. The CDR3 DNA is TGTGCCAGCAGCTTGGGTCTAGGGCTTGAAGCTTTCTTT.

V is TRBV11-1 and J is TRBJ1-1; D is unclear. V gave up 0 bases and J gave up 6 bases, with 8 bases separating them. This CDR3 has 13 residues. The germline V gene has CDR1 SGHAT and CDR2 FQDESV (reference sequence). Here the CDR3 DNA reads TGTGCCAGCAGCTTAGCGACCTGGGCTGAAGCTTTCTTT. This translates into CASSLATWAEAFF.

The sample holds a few counts of this clonotype. The V and J genes are TRBV3-1 and TRBJ2-6; D gene uncertain. Germline CDR1 reads LGHDT; CDR2 reads YNNKEL (reference sequence). The CDR3 is 16 amino acids. V was cut by 4 bases and J by 2 bases, with 12 bases left in between. This chain's CDR3 is CASSRNRVTGANVLTF. The CDR3 bases are TGTGCCAGCAGCCGGAACCGGGTTACTGGGGCCAACGTCCTGACTTTC.

Comment on this clonotype: One end of the junction does not line up with germline, which may come from a read error. The rearrangement uses TRBV20-1 and TRBJ2-7; D might be TRBD1 (6 bases). Germline loops: CDR1 DFQATT, CDR2 SNEGSKA (reference sequence). The CDR3 is 15 amino acids. The CDR3 bases are TGCAGTGCTAACGGCCAAATACAGGGTTCCTACGGGCAGTACTTC. Translation gives CSANGQIQGSYGQYF.

The V gene is TRBV5-1, the J gene TRBJ2-5, with TRBD2 matching 8 bases. The CDR3 sequence is 15 residues long. Trimming removed 4 bases from V and 5 bases from J; junction bases left unmatched: 10. Germline CDR1 and CDR2: SGHRS and YFSETQ. The CDR3 DNA reads TGCGCCAGCAGCGGCGGGACTAGTTCTGGGGAGACCCAGTACTTC. This encodes CASSGGTSSGETQYF.

For this clonotype: A read error is possible here, since a much larger clone lies one base away. The chain combines TRBV20-1 with TRBJ2-3, with TRBD2 matching over 12 bases. Germline loops: CDR1 DFQATT, CDR2 SNEGSKA (reference sequence). The CDR3 sequence is 16 residues long. As DNA, the CDR3 is TGCAGTGCTAGTCCTCTAGCGGGGGGGCACACAGATGCGCAGTATTTT. As protein: CSASPLAGGHTDAQYF.

The CDR3 coding sequence is TGTGCCAGCAGTCCCCCCAACAGGGACGGGGACGAGCAGTACTTC. Translating it yields CASSPPNRDGDEQYF. The J gene is TRBJ2-5, the V gene TRBV6-1; tentative D call: TRBD1 (6 bases). The J call may be in error: the DNA end matches TRBJ2-7 better. The germline gives CDR1 MNHNS, CDR2 SASEGT. This CDR3 contains 15 residues.

This clonotype came up a few times. The chain couples TRBV7-3 to TRBJ2-5; D gene unclear. Germline-derived CDR1 and CDR2 are SGHTA and FQGTGA. This CDR3 has 16 residues. The V and J ends lost 2 bases and 0 bases respectively, with 13 bases between them. CDR3 DNA sequence: TGTGCCAGCAGCTTAGGCTCTACCCGGTACCAAGAGACCCAGTACTTC. It is translated as CASSLGSTRYQETQYF.

This clonotype was recorded only once. The V gene is TRBV18, the J gene TRBJ2-5; 8 positions match TRBD2. V lost 2 bases, J lost 3 bases, and 5 bases stayed unmatched. There are 15 residues in the CDR3. Germline V CDR1 and CDR2: KGHSH, LQKENI. CDR3 bases: TGTGCCAGCTCACCATCGCGGGGGGACAAAGAGACCCAGTACTTC. Its translation is CASSPSRGDKETQYF.

The chain couples TRBV4-2 to TRBJ2-7; D may match TRBD1 or TRBD2 (6 bases each). Germline CDR1 and CDR2: LGHNA and YNFKEQ. The CDR3 sequence is 15 residues long. V was shortened by 3 bases and J by 1 base, with 13 bases between the two germline ends. The CDR3: CASSHRGAASYEQYF. Written as DNA, the CDR3 is TGTGCCAGCAGCCATAGGGGGGCAGCTTCCTACGAGCAGTACTTC.

The chain joins TRBV28 to TRBJ1-6; 7 bases line up with TRBD1. CDR3 length equals 16 residues. CDR1 and CDR2 (germline): MDHEN, SYDVKM. J gave up 10 bases and V 6 bases, and 15 bases lay outside the gene matches. The CDR3 region has the DNA TGTGCCAGCAGCCCCCCCCTGACAGGGAGAAGATCACCCCTCCACTTT. It specifies CASSPPLTGRRSPLHF. Variable domain in full (rest from reference TRBV28 and TRBJ1-6): DVKVTQSSRYLVKRTGEKVFLECVQDMDHENMFWYRQDPGLGLRLIYFSYDVKMKEKGDIPEGYSVSREKKERFSLILESASTNQTSMYLCASSPPLTGRRSPLHFGNGTRLTVT.

V gene TRBV7-2 combines with J gene TRBJ2-5, with 11 positions matching TRBD2. Germline V gene lookup returns CDR1 SGHTA and CDR2 FQGNSA. The length of the CDR3 is 17 residues. With V trimmed by 5 bases and J by 2 bases, 10 bases remained unmatched. CDR3: CASSRRRIAGGQETQYF. The CDR3 nucleotides read TGTGCCAGCAGCCGACGCCGAATAGCGGGGGGGCAAGAGACCCAGTACTTC. Drawing the rest from reference TRBV7-2 and TRBJ2-5, the complete variable domain is GAGVSQSPSNKVTEKGKDVELRCDPISGHTALYWYRQSLGQGLEFLIYFQGNSAPDKSGLPSDRFSAERTGGSVSTLTIQRTQQEDSAVYLCASSRRRIAGGQETQYFGPGTRLLVL.

This clonotype appeared a few times. The chain couples TRBV20-1 to TRBJ2-5, with TRBD1 identical over 8 bases. This CDR3 is built from 15 residues. The germline gives CDR1 DFQATT, CDR2 SNEGSKA (reference sequence). V gave up 0 bases and J gave up 5 bases; unmatched junction bases: 8. The CDR3 nucleotides are TGCAGTGCTAGAGATAGGCACAGGGGGATGGAGACCCAGTACTTC. Its protein is CSARDRHRGMETQYF.

This clonotype showed up just once. The CDR3 coding sequence is TGCGCCAGCAGCCGAGGGGACAGAAAGAACACTGAAGCTTTCTTT. As protein: CASSRGDRKNTEAFF. The rearrangement uses TRBV4-3 and TRBJ1-1; TRBD1 matches 7 bases. Germline V gene lookup returns CDR1 LGHNA and CDR2 YSLEER. V was clipped by 4 bases and J by 1 base; unmatched bases: 6. This CDR3 region has 15 residues.

CDR3 amino acids: CASSEGGDEQFF. CDR3 nucleotide sequence: TGTGCCAGCAGTGAGGGCGGAGATGAGCAGTTCTTC. The chain combines TRBV2 with TRBJ2-1; no firm D call. V lost 3 bases and J lost 8, with 8 bases in between. This CDR3 contains 12 residues. Germline CDR1 reads SNHLY; CDR2 reads FYNNEI.

This chain connects TRBV7-2 to TRBJ2-7; D uncertain. CDR3 length equals 15 residues. Trimming took 4 bases from V and 7 from J, leaving 20 bases between them. Germline V gene sequence: CDR1 SGHTA, CDR2 FQGNSA. The CDR3 DNA reads as TGTGCCAGCAGCTCCCTTATCAGTAAAGGCAATGAGCAGTACTTC. Its translation is CASSSLISKGNEQYF.